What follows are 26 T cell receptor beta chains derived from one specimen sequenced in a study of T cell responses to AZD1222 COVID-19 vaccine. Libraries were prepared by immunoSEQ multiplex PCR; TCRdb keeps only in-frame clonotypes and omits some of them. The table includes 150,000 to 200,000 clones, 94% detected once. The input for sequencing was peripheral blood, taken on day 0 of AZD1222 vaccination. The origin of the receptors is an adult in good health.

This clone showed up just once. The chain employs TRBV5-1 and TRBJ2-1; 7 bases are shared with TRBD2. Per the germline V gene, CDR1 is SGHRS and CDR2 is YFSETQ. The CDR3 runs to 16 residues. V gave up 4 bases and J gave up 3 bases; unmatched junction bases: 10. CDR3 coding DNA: TGCGCCAGCAGCGCGGGGACTAACGTTTACTACAATGAGCAGTTCTTC. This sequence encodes CASSAGTNVYYNEQFF.

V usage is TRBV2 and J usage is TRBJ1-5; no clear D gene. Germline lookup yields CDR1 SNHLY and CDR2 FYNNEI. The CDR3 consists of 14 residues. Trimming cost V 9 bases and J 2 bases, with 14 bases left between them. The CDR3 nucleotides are TGTGCCAGTGCTTTGGCTGAGGGCAATCAGCCCCAGCATTTT. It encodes CASALAEGNQPQHF. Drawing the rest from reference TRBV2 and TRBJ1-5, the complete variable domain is EPEVTQTPSHQVTQMGQEVILRCVPISNHLYFYWYRQILGQKVEFLVSFYNNEISEKSEIFDDQFSVERPDGSNFTLKIRSTKLEDSAMYFCASALAEGNQPQHFGDGTRLSIL.

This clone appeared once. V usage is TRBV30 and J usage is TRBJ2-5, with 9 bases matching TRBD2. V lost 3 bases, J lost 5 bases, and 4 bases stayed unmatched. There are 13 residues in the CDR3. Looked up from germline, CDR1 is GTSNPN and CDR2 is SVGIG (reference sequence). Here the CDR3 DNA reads TGTGCCTGGAGCGTAGCGGGAGCTGAGACCCAGTACTTC. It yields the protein CAWSVAGAETQYF.

DNA of the CDR3: TGTGCCAGCAGCTTAACGTGGGCAGGGCACCACTACGAGCAGTACTTC. Its translation: CASSLTWAGHHYEQYF. This sequence joins TRBV7-8 and TRBJ2-7, with a tentative D call TRBD1 (5 bases). Germline-derived CDR1 and CDR2 are SGHVS and FQNEAQ. V lost 2 bases and J 3 bases, leaving 17 bases between the germline ends. This CDR3 region has 16 residues.

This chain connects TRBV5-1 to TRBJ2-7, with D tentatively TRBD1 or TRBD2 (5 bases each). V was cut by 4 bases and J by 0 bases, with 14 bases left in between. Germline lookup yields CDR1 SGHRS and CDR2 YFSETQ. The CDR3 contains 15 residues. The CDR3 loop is CASSTTGQSSYEQYF. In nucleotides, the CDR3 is TGCGCCAGCAGCACAACGGGGCAGAGCTCCTACGAGCAGTACTTC.

The CDR3 bases are TGTGCCAGCAGCGTAGATTATCTAGCGGGAGTAGGTGAGCAGTTCTTC. Its protein product is CASSVDYLAGVGEQFF. The genes are TRBV9 and TRBJ2-1; 10 nucleotides align to TRBD2. After removal of 0 bases from V and 9 bases from J, the junction contained 9 bases not matched to a gene. CDR3 length: 16 amino acids. Germline values: CDR1 SGDLS, CDR2 YYNGEE.

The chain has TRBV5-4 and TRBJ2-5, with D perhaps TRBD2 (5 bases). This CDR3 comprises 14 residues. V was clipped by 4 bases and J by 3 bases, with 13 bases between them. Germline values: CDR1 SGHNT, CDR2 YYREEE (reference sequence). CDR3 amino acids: CASSRRGAEETQYF. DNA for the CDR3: TGTGCCAGCAGCCGACGGGGAGCGGAAGAGACCCAGTACTTC.

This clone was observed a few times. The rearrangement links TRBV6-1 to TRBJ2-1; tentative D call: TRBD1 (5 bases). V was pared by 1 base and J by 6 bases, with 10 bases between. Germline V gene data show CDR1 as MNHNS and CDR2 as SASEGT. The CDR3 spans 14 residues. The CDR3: CASSEDRTANEQFF. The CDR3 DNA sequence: TGTGCCAGCAGTGAAGACAGGACGGCCAATGAGCAGTTCTTC.

Here the CDR3 reads CASSLMGSRGERGYTF. The CDR3 coding sequence is TGTGCCAGCAGCTTGATGGGTTCGAGGGGCGAGCGGGGCTACACCTTC. V usage is TRBV5-4 and J usage is TRBJ1-2; tentative D call: TRBD1 (5 bases). V lost 1 base to trimming and J lost 8 bases, with 21 bases between them. Germline-derived CDR1 and CDR2 are SGHNT and YYREEE (reference sequence). This CDR3 comprises 16 residues.

The CDR3 nucleotides are TGTGCCAGCAGCTCGGGACGGAACACTGAAGCTTTCTTT. Residues: CASSSGRNTEAFF. The chain couples TRBV9 to TRBJ1-1, with D possibly being TRBD1 (5 bases). The CDR3 runs 13 residues. With 4 bases removed from V and 1 base from J, the gap between germline ends came to 8 bases. Germline V gene sequence: CDR1 SGDLS, CDR2 YYNGEE.

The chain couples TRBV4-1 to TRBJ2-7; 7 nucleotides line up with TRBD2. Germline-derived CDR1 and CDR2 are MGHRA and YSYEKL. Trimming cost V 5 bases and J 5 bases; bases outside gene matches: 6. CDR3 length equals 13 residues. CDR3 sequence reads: CASSNLREDEQYF. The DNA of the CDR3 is TGCGCCAGCAGCAACCTCCGGGAGGACGAGCAGTACTTC.

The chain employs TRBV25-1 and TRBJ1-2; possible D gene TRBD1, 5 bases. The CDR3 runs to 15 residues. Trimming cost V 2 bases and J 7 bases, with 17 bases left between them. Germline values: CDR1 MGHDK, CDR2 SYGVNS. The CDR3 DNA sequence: TGTGCCAGCAGTGAAAGCGACAGTTATAGGGGTGGCTACACCTTC. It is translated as CASSESDSYRGGYTF.

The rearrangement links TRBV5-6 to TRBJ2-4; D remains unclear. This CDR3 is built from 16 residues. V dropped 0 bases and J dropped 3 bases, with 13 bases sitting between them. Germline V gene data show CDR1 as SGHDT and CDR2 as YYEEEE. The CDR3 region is CASSLDRLASKNIQYF. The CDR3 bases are TGTGCCAGCAGCTTGGATAGGCTCGCGAGCAAAAACATTCAGTACTTC.

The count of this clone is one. This chain's CDR3 is CASSLRGPDSNQPQHF. CDR3 bases: TGTGCCAGCAGCTTGAGGGGGCCGGATAGCAATCAGCCCCAGCATTTT. The rearrangement uses TRBV7-9 and TRBJ1-5, with 7 nucleotides matching TRBD1. The trim removed 3 bases at V and 0 bases at J, leaving 5 bases unmatched. The CDR3 is 16 amino acids. From germline, CDR1 is SEHNR and CDR2 FQNEAQ (reference sequence).

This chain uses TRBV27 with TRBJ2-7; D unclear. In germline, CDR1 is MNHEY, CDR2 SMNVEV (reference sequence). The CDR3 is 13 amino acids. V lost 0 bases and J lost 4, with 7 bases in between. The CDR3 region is CASSLSRSYEQYF. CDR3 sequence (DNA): TGTGCCAGCAGTTTATCCCGCTCATACGAGCAGTACTTC.

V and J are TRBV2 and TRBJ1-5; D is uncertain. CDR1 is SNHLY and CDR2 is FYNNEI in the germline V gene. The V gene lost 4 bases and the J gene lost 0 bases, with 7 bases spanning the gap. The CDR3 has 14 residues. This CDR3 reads CASSALISNQPQHF. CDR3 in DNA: TGTGCCAGCAGTGCACTTATTAGCAATCAGCCCCAGCATTTT.

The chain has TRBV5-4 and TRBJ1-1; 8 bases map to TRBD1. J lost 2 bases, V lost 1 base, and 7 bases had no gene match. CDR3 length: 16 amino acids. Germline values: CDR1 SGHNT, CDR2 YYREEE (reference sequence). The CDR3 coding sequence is TGTGCCAGCAGCTTGTCGGCAGGGGGCATTAACACTGAAGCTTTCTTT. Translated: CASSLSAGGINTEAFF.

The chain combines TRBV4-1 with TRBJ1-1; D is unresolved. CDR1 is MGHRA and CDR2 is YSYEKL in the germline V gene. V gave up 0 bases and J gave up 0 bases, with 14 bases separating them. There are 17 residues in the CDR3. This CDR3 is CASSQDEAAPMNTEAFF. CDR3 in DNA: TGCGCCAGCAGCCAAGATGAGGCAGCTCCCATGAACACTGAAGCTTTCTTT.

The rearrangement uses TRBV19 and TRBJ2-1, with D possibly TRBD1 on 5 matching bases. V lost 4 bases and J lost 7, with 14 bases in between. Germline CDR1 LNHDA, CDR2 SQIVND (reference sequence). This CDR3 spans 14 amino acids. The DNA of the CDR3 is TGTGCCAGTAGTACCCGGCAGGGTCGTAATGAGCAGTTCTTC. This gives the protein CASSTRQGRNEQFF.

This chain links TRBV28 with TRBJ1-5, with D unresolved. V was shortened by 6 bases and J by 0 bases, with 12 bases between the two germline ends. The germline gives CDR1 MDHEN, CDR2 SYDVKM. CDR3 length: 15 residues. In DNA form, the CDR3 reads TGTGCCAGCAGGTTAGAACCCTATAGCAATCAGCCCCAGCATTTT. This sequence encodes CASRLEPYSNQPQHF.

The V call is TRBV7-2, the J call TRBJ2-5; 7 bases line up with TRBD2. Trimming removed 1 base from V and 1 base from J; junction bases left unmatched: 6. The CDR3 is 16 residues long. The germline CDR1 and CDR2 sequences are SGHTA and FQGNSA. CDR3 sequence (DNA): TGTGCCAGCAGCTTAGGGGACTACCCAAGCCAAGAGACCCAGTACTTC. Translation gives CASSLGDYPSQETQYF.

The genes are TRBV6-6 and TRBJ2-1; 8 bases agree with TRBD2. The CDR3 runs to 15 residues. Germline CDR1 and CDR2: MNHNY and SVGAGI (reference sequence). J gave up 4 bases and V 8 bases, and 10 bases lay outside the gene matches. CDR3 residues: CASFAGTRGYNEQFF. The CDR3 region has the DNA TGTGCCAGCTTCGCCGGGACTAGAGGTTACAATGAGCAGTTCTTC.

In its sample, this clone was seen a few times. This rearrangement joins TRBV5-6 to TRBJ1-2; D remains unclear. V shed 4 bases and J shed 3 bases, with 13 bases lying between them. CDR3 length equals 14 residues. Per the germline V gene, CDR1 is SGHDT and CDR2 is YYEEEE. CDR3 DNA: TGTGCCAGCAGCGGACTGTTTGGGGACTATGGCTACACCTTC. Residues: CASSGLFGDYGYTF.

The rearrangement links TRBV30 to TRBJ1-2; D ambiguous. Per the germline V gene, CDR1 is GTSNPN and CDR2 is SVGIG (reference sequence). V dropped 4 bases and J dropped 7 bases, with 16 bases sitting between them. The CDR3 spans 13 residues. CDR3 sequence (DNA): TGTGCCTGGACTGCGATCTCAGTCAGTGGCTACACCTTC. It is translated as CAWTAISVSGYTF.

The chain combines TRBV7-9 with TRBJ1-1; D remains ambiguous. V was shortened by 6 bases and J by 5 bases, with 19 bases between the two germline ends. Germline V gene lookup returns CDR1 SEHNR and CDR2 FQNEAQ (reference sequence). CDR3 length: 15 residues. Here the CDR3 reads CASRPDQGSGTEAFF. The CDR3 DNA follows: TGTGCCAGCAGACCCGACCAAGGGTCGGGGACTGAAGCTTTCTTT.

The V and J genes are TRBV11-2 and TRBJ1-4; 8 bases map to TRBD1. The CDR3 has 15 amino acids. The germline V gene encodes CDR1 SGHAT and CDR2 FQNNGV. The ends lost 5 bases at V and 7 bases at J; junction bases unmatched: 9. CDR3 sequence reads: CASSSRTGIGEKLFF. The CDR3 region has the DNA TGTGCCAGCAGCAGCCGGACAGGGATAGGTGAAAAACTGTTTTTT.